Below, 32 T cell receptor beta chains from the same sample are listed, as sequenced in a study of T cells in Graves' hyperthyroidism and ophthalmopathy. Amplification of TCR beta CDR3 regions was performed using RNA transcripts as template. An initial round of RT-PCR targeting the TCR CDR3 relied on the HTBI primer set. TCRdb re-called the multiplex PCR reads through MiXCR, storing one row per CDR3 protein. Of 470,000 or so distinct CDR3 sequences listed, more than 20% are singletons. The sequenced sample was blood. These receptors came from a man aged 18 to 35 with Graves' hyperthyroidism.

The chain links TRBV28 to TRBJ2-2, with D tentatively TRBD1 (6 bases). V dropped 3 bases and J dropped 4 bases, with 15 bases sitting between them. Germline CDR1 and CDR2: MDHEN and SYDVKM. The CDR3 loop spans 16 amino acids. CDR3 DNA sequence: TGTGCCAGCAGTTTCGGGCAGGGGTCGGGCACCGGGGAGCTGTTTTTT. Protein sequence: CASSFGQGSGTGELFF.

The chain employs TRBV6-2 or TRBV6-3 and TRBJ2-7; possibly TRBD1 for D (5 bases). V gave up 2 bases and J gave up 3 bases, with 26 bases separating them. The germline V gene has CDR1 MNHEY and CDR2 SVGEGT. This CDR3 has 19 residues. CDR3 DNA: TGTGCCAGCAGTTACAGTTTAGGGGAACGGCCAGGGTGGGACTACGAGCAGTACTTC. It translates to CASSYSLGERPGWDYEQYF.

There are a few counts of this clonotype. A much larger clone lies one base from this, so it may be a read error. V is TRBV19 and J is TRBJ2-7, with 8 bases that match TRBD1. Germline V gene lookup returns CDR1 LNHDA and CDR2 SQIVND (reference sequence). This CDR3 comprises 16 residues. The CDR3 DNA sequence: TGTGCCAGTAGCAAACGATCGGGACAGGTCGCCAACGAGCTGTACTTC. The encoded protein is CASSKRSGQVANELYF.

V and J are TRBV5-5 and TRBJ1-2; D is perhaps TRBD1 (5 bases). CDR3 length: 14 residues. The germline V gene has CDR1 SGHKS and CDR2 YYEKEE (reference sequence). The germline V and J ends were trimmed by 6 bases and 5 bases, with 17 bases remaining between them. The CDR3 is CASTLTASLYGYTF. Written as DNA, the CDR3 is TGTGCCAGCACTTTGACAGCGTCGCTTTATGGCTACACCTTC. The full variable domain, with the rest looked up from reference TRBV5-5 and TRBJ1-2, is DAGVTQSPTHLIKTRGQQVTLRCSPISGHKSVSWYQQVLGQGPQFIFQYYEKEERGRGNFPDRFSARQFPNYSSELNVNALLLGDSALYLCASTLTASLYGYTFGSGTRLTVV.

This clonotype was seen at least ten times. This chain links TRBV20-1 with TRBJ2-7; D remains unclear. V was shortened by 6 bases and J by 7 bases, with 13 bases between the two germline ends. CDR1 DFQATT and CDR2 SNEGSKA come from the germline V gene (reference sequence). The CDR3 covers 11 residues. Here the CDR3 DNA reads TGCAGTGCCACTTGGCTTTTAGAGCAGTACTTC. This encodes CSATWLLEQYF.

Many counts were recorded for this clonotype. The chain recombines TRBV6-5 with TRBJ2-2; maybe TRBD2 (6 bases). The CDR3 runs to 15 residues. The V gene lost 2 bases and the J gene lost 4 bases, with 11 bases spanning the gap. CDR1 is MNHEY and CDR2 is SVGAGI in the germline V gene. In nucleotides, the CDR3 is TGTGCCAGCAGTTACGGGGGGTTAGGCACCGGGGAGCTGTTTTTT. It specifies CASSYGGLGTGELFF.

This clonotype was recorded a few times. A much bigger clone sits one base away, suggesting this may be a read error. The chain links TRBV6-1 to TRBJ1-5, with 9 bases matching TRBD1. Losses at the gene ends were 8 bases for V and 5 bases for J; bases not matched to a gene: 7. The CDR3 spans 14 residues. Germline V gene data show CDR1 as MNHNS and CDR2 as SASEGT. The CDR3 bases are TGTGCCAGCGGTGTGACAGGGGGAGATCAGCCCCAGCATTTT. Translation: CASGVTGGDQPQHF.

This clonotype was seen ten or more times. The chain joins TRBV6-2 or TRBV6-3 to TRBJ2-5, with D tentatively TRBD1 (6 bases). Trimming left V 7 bases short and J 3 bases short, with 18 bases between. The CDR3 consists of 15 residues. CDR1 is MNHEY and CDR2 is SVGEGT in the germline V gene. The CDR3 reads CASNPDQDRKETQYF. CDR3 DNA sequence: TGTGCCAGCAACCCCGACCAGGACAGAAAAGAGACCCAGTACTTC.

This clonotype appeared many times. The genes are TRBV20-1 and TRBJ2-7; a possible D gene is TRBD2 (6 bases). This CDR3 is built from 14 residues. Between the trimmed V and J ends, which lost 0 bases and 2 bases, there was a span of 11 bases. CDR1 and CDR2 (germline): DFQATT, SNEGSKA (reference sequence). CDR3 in DNA: TGCAGTGCTAGAGATAGCGGCATCACCTACGAGCAGTACTTC. Protein sequence: CSARDSGITYEQYF.

This clonotype was counted many times. V gene TRBV10-2 combines with J gene TRBJ2-7; D is possibly TRBD1 (6 bases). CDR3 length: 15 amino acids. Germline CDR1 and CDR2: WSHSY and SAAADI. V was pared by 3 bases and J by 6 bases, with 18 bases between. CDR3 in DNA: TGCGCCAGCAGTGAAAAGGGGGACGGGTACTTCGAGCAGTACTTC. Amino acid sequence: CASSEKGDGYFEQYF.

The rearrangement links TRBV11-2 to TRBJ1-5; D perhaps matches TRBD1 (5 bases). This CDR3 has 16 residues. Germline CDR1 SGHAT, CDR2 FQNNGV. Trimming cost V 0 bases and J 4 bases, with 13 bases left between them. CDR3 DNA: TGTGCCAGCAGCTTAGATGGGGCCATTGGTAATCAGCCCCAGCATTTT. It yields the protein CASSLDGAIGNQPQHF. Looking up the rest from reference TRBV11-2 and TRBJ1-5 gives the full variable domain: EAGVAQSPRYKIIEKRQSVAFWCNPISGHATLYWYQQILGQGPKLLIQFQNNGVVDDSQLPKDRFSAERLKGVDSTLKIQPAKLEDSAVYLCASSLDGAIGNQPQHFGDGTRLSIL.

This clonotype came up many times. This rearrangement joins TRBV27 to TRBJ1-2, with TRBD1 as a possible D gene (5 bases). Germline V gene lookup returns CDR1 MNHEY and CDR2 SMNVEV (reference sequence). CDR3 length: 17 residues. The germline V and J ends were trimmed by 7 bases and 0 bases, with 21 bases remaining between them. CDR3 DNA sequence: TGTGCCAGCACTAAGGGACTCCCCGGACCGGCTAACTATGGCTACACCTTC. Protein: CASTKGLPGPANYGYTF.

In this sample, this clonotype turned up many times. At one end the junction does not follow the germline gene, possibly because of a read error. The gene calls are TRBV6-1 and TRBJ1-5; D may be TRBD1 (5 bases). There are 11 residues in the CDR3. From germline, CDR1 is MNHNS and CDR2 SASEGT. The CDR3 sequence: CASRELGTLYF. Here the CDR3 DNA reads TGTGCCAGCAGGGAACTCGGGACCTTGTATTTT.

In its sample, this clonotype was seen many times. The genes are TRBV19 and TRBJ1-1; possible D gene TRBD1, 5 bases. CDR1 LNHDA and CDR2 SQIVND come from the germline V gene (reference sequence). V lost 5 bases to trimming and J lost 1 base, with 11 bases between them. The CDR3 consists of 14 residues. The CDR3 is CASSLMGGNTEAFF. The CDR3 DNA reads as TGTGCCAGTAGTCTCATGGGGGGGAACACTGAAGCTTTCTTT.

This clonotype showed up many times. This sequence joins TRBV20-1 and TRBJ2-5; D unclear. Germline V gene lookup returns CDR1 DFQATT and CDR2 SNEGSKA (reference sequence). The CDR3 loop spans 12 amino acids. V shed 1 base and J shed 5 bases, with 8 bases lying between them. The CDR3 DNA reads TGCAGTGCTAGAGCCAACAGCGAGACCCAGTACTTC. Protein: CSARANSETQYF.

This clonotype was seen at least ten times. The rearrangement uses TRBV10-3 and TRBJ2-4; no clear D gene. Germline V lookup: CDR1 ENHRY, CDR2 SYGVKD. Trimming removed 2 bases at V and 10 bases at J, with 9 bases between. There are 12 residues in the CDR3. CDR3 sequence: CAISEPDLIQYF. The CDR3 DNA sequence: TGTGCCATCAGTGAGCCGGACCTTATTCAGTACTTC.

This clonotype was recorded at least ten times. This chain's CDR3 is CASSSSSYTLNTEAFF. The CDR3, as DNA: TGTGCCAGCAGCTCCTCATCCTACACTTTGAACACTGAAGCTTTCTTT. The chain links TRBV11-2 to TRBJ1-1, with D uncertain. Germline values: CDR1 SGHAT, CDR2 FQNNGV. Trimming pared 4 bases from V and 0 bases from J, leaving 15 bases between. CDR3 length equals 16 residues.

This chain uses TRBV7-8 with TRBJ2-2; D may be TRBD1 (6 bases). The CDR3 runs to 15 residues. V lost 5 bases, J lost 3 bases, and 13 bases lay in between. Germline V lookup: CDR1 SGHVS, CDR2 FQNEAQ. The CDR3 bases are TGTGCCAGCAGCCCCGATAGGGGGTACACCGGGGAGCTGTTTTTT. Its protein product is CASSPDRGYTGELFF.

Many counts were recorded for this clonotype. The chain uses TRBV2 and TRBJ2-7; 7 bases match TRBD1. The CDR3 runs to 12 residues. Losses at the gene ends were 5 bases for V and 7 bases for J; bases not matched to a gene: 5. Germline V gene data show CDR1 as SNHLY and CDR2 as FYNNEI. CDR3 residues: CASSRQGGEQYF. In nucleotides, the CDR3 is TGTGCCAGCAGTCGACAGGGTGGAGAGCAGTACTTC.

This clonotype was observed at least ten times. The V call is TRBV24-1, the J call TRBJ2-7; tentatively, D is TRBD1 or TRBD2 (6 bases each). The V gene lost 12 bases and the J gene lost 3 bases, with 11 bases spanning the gap. CDR3 size: 11 residues. The germline V gene has CDR1 KGHDR and CDR2 SFDVKD. CDR3 region: CAAGGGYEQYF. As DNA, the CDR3 is TGTGCCGCAGGAGGGGGCTACGAGCAGTACTTC.

This chain joins TRBV12-3 or TRBV12-4 and TRBJ1-1; TRBD1 is a possible D gene (6 bases). V was cut by 5 bases and J by 1 base, with 11 bases left in between. This CDR3 has 14 amino acids. The CDR3 protein is CASSPNRANTEAFF. The CDR3 bases are TGTGCCAGCAGTCCTAACAGGGCGAACACTGAAGCTTTCTTT.

In this sample, this clonotype turned up once. The CDR3: CASKIGLAGAGELFF. DNA for the CDR3: TGTGCCAGCAAGATAGGACTAGCGGGGGCCGGGGAGCTGTTTTTT. The J gene is TRBJ2-2, the V gene TRBV6-1; TRBD2 matches at 13 bases. The CDR3 is 15 amino acids. V shed 7 bases, J shed 6 bases, and the junction held 5 bases outside the gene matches. The V gene's germline CDR1 is MNHNS and CDR2 SASEGT.

This clonotype showed up many times. V gene TRBV6-1 combines with J gene TRBJ1-1; 9 bases are a match to TRBD1. Germline lookup yields CDR1 MNHNS and CDR2 SASEGT. The CDR3 is 15 residues long. J lost 0 bases, V lost 6 bases, and 5 bases had no gene match. The CDR3 loop is CASRDRGRMNTEAFF. Written as DNA, the CDR3 is TGTGCCAGCAGGGACAGGGGCCGCATGAACACTGAAGCTTTCTTT.

This clonotype appeared a single time. This chain links TRBV7-2 with TRBJ2-5; D is possibly TRBD1 (6 bases). Germline V gene sequence: CDR1 SGHTA, CDR2 FQGNSA. Trimming cost V 4 bases and J 12 bases, with 12 bases left between them. The CDR3 has 11 residues. CDR3 in DNA: TGTGCCAGCAGCTCCCGGGACATGGAGTACTTC. Amino acid sequence: CASSSRDMEYF. Complete variable domain (other parts from reference TRBV7-2 and TRBJ2-5): GAGVSQSPSNKVTEKGKDVELRCDPISGHTALYWYRQSLGQGLEFLIYFQGNSAPDKSGLPSDRFSAERTGGSVSTLTIQRTQQEDSAVYLCASSSRDMEYFGPGTRLLVL.

Many counts were recorded for this clonotype. The V call is TRBV7-8, the J call TRBJ2-5; D uncertain. Germline CDR1 SGHVS, CDR2 FQNEAQ. Trimming cost V 9 bases and J 5 bases, with 16 bases left between them. The CDR3 has 13 amino acids. In DNA, the CDR3 is TGTGCCAGTTCACAAGGAATGCGGGAGACCCAGTACTTC. This translates into CASSQGMRETQYF.

At least ten counts were recorded for this clonotype. V is TRBV10-3 and J is TRBJ2-7; TRBD1 aligns across 7 bases. The V gene end was trimmed by 0 bases and the J gene end by 1 base; junction bases not matched to a gene: 3. This CDR3 has 15 amino acids. The germline gives CDR1 ENHRY, CDR2 SYGVKD. The chain's CDR3 is CAISESQGLSYEQYF. CDR3 nucleotides: TGTGCCATCAGTGAGTCACAGGGGCTATCCTACGAGCAGTACTTC.

The V gene is TRBV10-3, the J gene TRBJ2-7; perhaps D is TRBD1 or TRBD2 (6 bases each). The germline gives CDR1 ENHRY, CDR2 SYGVKD. The CDR3 is 15 amino acids. V was clipped by 6 bases and J by 5 bases, with 20 bases between them. This CDR3 is CAIRNNFGQRDEQYF. Written as DNA, the CDR3 is TGTGCCATCAGGAATAACTTTGGACAGCGGGACGAGCAGTACTTC.

The chain links TRBV30 to TRBJ1-5; D uncertain. There are 13 residues in the CDR3. Trimming pared 2 bases from V and 8 bases from J, leaving 13 bases between. Germline V lookup: CDR1 GTSNPN, CDR2 SVGIG (reference sequence). The CDR3: CAWSLEVGKPQHF. The CDR3 nucleotides are TGTGCCTGGAGTTTGGAGGTAGGGAAGCCCCAGCATTTT.

This clonotype showed up many times. The J gene is TRBJ1-5, the V gene TRBV12-3 or TRBV12-4, with D unclear. The V end was cut by 2 bases, the J end by 6 bases, with 5 bases between. The CDR3 extends over 12 amino acids. CDR3 DNA sequence: TGTGCCAGCAGTTTACCACTTCAGCCCCAGCATTTT. Encoded protein: CASSLPLQPQHF.

The chain combines TRBV25-1 with TRBJ1-5; D is undetermined. The germline V and J ends were trimmed by 3 bases and 4 bases, with 4 bases remaining between them. Per germline, CDR1 MGHDK and CDR2 SYGVNS. The CDR3 covers 12 residues. CDR3 nucleotides: TGTGCCAGCAGTGATGAAAATCAGCCCCAGCATTTT. Protein product: CASSDENQPQHF. The whole variable domain, filled in from reference TRBV25-1 and TRBJ1-5, reads EADIYQTPRYLVIGTGKKITLECSQTMGHDKMYWYQQDPGMELHLIHYSYGVNSTEKGDLSSESTVSRIRTEHFPLTLESARPSHTSQYLCASSDENQPQHFGDGTRLSIL.

The rearrangement links TRBV12-3 or TRBV12-4 to TRBJ2-7, with 12 positions matching TRBD2. The CDR3 is made up of 14 amino acids. After removal of 6 bases from V and 6 bases from J, the junction contained 6 bases not matched to a gene. CDR3 nucleotide sequence: TGTGCCAGCAGGGCCACTAGCGGGAGGAGCGAGCAGTACTTC. Encoded protein: CASRATSGRSEQYF.

This clonotype occurred many times. The junction differs from germline at one of its ends, possibly a read error. This chain connects TRBV11-2 to TRBJ2-7; the D call may be TRBD1 or TRBD2 (5 bases each). The CDR3 loop spans 14 amino acids. Germline CDR1 is SGHAT and CDR2 is FQNNGV. In DNA, the CDR3 is TGTGCCAGCAGCTTAGAGTCAGGGACCTACGGGCAGTACTTC. It is translated as CASSLESGTYGQYF. Filled out from reference TRBV11-2 and TRBJ2-7, the complete variable domain reads EAGVAQSPRYKIIEKRQSVAFWCNPISGHATLYWYQQILGQGPKLLIQFQNNGVVDDSQLPKDRFSAERLKGVDSTLKIQPAKLEDSAVYLCASSLESGTYGQYFGPGTRLTVT.